The 32 T cell receptor beta chains listed next were all sequenced from one sample in a study of radiotherapy plus CTLA-4 blockade in lung cancer. Sequencing was performed with immunoSEQ multiplex PCR; in TCRdb, only in-frame clones are kept and a portion is missing. Found here are about 68,000 clones, 65% to 80% of them singletons; the top ten hold roughly a tenth. The sequenced sample was peripheral blood, obtained from a patient treated with radiotherapy plus ipilimumab. These receptors were taken from a human donor with non-small cell lung cancer who had a complete response to radiotherapy plus ipilimumab.

This chain joins TRBV4-3 and TRBJ1-3; 7 bases agree with TRBD1. V gave up 0 bases and J gave up 4 bases; unmatched junction bases: 12. The CDR3 has 18 amino acids. Germline V gene sequence: CDR1 LGHNA, CDR2 YSLEER. Here the CDR3 DNA reads TGCGCCAGCAGCCAAGAAGTTCCCGCCTCGGGACAGGGAAACACCATATATTTT. The encoded protein is CASSQEVPASGQGNTIYF.

V is TRBV19 and J is TRBJ1-2, with a weak D call TRBD1 (5 bases). The V end lost 1 base, the J end lost 6 bases, and 18 bases lay between the germline ends. Germline CDR1 reads LNHDA; CDR2 reads SQIVND (reference sequence). The CDR3 runs 16 residues. The CDR3 loop is CASSIAGPPSGNGYTF. The CDR3 bases are TGTGCCAGTAGTATAGCGGGACCGCCCTCCGGTAATGGCTACACCTTC.

The chain uses TRBV11-2 and TRBJ2-1; 9 nucleotides align to TRBD1. The CDR3 extends over 14 amino acids. The J segment lost 6 bases and the V segment lost 3 bases, leaving 3 bases of the junction unmatched. Germline-derived CDR1 and CDR2 are SGHAT and FQNNGV. In DNA form, the CDR3 reads TGTGCCAGCAGCTTCCGGACAGGGGCCAATGAGCAGTTCTTC. Its protein product is CASSFRTGANEQFF.

The chain couples TRBV7-2 to TRBJ1-2; D unclear. Germline values: CDR1 SGHTA, CDR2 FQGNSA. The CDR3 extends over 13 amino acids. The ends were cut back, 6 bases at V and 4 bases at J, with 12 bases in the middle. CDR3 region: CASSSAGSYGYTF. The DNA of the CDR3 is TGTGCCAGCAGTTCGGCCGGCAGCTATGGCTACACCTTC. Using reference TRBV7-2 and TRBJ1-2 for the parts outside the CDR3, the full variable domain is GAGVSQSPSNKVTEKGKDVELRCDPISGHTALYWYRQSLGQGLEFLIYFQGNSAPDKSGLPSDRFSAERTGGSVSTLTIQRTQQEDSAVYLCASSSAGSYGYTFGSGTRLTVV.

This chain uses TRBV27 with TRBJ2-2, with 8 bases lining up with TRBD1. After removal of 3 bases from V and 4 bases from J, the junction contained 7 bases not matched to a gene. The germline gives CDR1 MNHEY, CDR2 SMNVEV (reference sequence). CDR3 length equals 16 residues. CDR3 nucleotide sequence: TGTGCCAGCAGTTTCCTACCCGACAGGGGCACCGGGGAGCTGTTTTTT. It yields the protein CASSFLPDRGTGELFF.

This sequence joins TRBV6-5 and TRBJ2-7, with 8 bases that match TRBD1. CDR3 length: 16 residues. The germline V gene encodes CDR1 MNHEY and CDR2 SVGAGI. The trim removed 1 base at V and 1 base at J, leaving 6 bases unmatched. CDR3 coding DNA: TGTGCCAGCAGTTACTGGGGACAGGCGGGATCCTACGAGCAGTACTTC. This gives the protein CASSYWGQAGSYEQYF.

The rearrangement links TRBV29-1 to TRBJ2-7; D unresolved. The germline V gene encodes CDR1 SQVTM and CDR2 ANQGSEA. The CDR3 length is 12 residues. V shed 4 bases and J shed 6 bases, with 13 bases lying between them. This chain's CDR3 is CSVGGAGGEQYF. CDR3 DNA sequence: TGCAGCGTTGGCGGTGCAGGTGGCGAGCAGTACTTC.

The table lists this clone with a count of one. The rearrangement joins TRBV27 to TRBJ1-4; possible D gene TRBD1, 6 bases. Trimming took 5 bases from V and 8 from J, leaving 18 bases between them. This CDR3 comprises 15 residues. Germline assignment: CDR1 MNHEY and CDR2 SMNVEV (reference sequence). CDR3 bases: TGTGCCAGCAGTACCAAGGGGGAGGATGTAGAAAAACTGTTTTTT. This translates into CASSTKGEDVEKLFF. Using reference TRBV27 and TRBJ1-4 for the parts outside the CDR3, the full variable domain is EAQVTQNPRYLITVTGKKLTVTCSQNMNHEYMSWYRQDPGLGLRQIYYSMNVEVTDKGDVPEGYKVSRKEKRNFPLILESPSPNQTSLYFCASSTKGEDVEKLFFGSGTQLSVL.

This chain links TRBV4-3 with TRBJ1-5; unclear D gene. The V and J ends lost 0 bases and 6 bases respectively, with 6 bases between them. From germline, CDR1 is LGHNA and CDR2 YSLEER. The CDR3 totals 13 residues. The CDR3 reads CASSQDSAQPQHF. The CDR3, as DNA: TGCGCCAGCAGCCAAGATTCGGCTCAGCCCCAGCATTTT.

DNA of the CDR3: TGTGCCAGCAGCTTATTTGGAACGGAGTCCTACGAGCAGTACGTC. As protein: CASSLFGTESYEQYV. V gene TRBV7-8 combines with J gene TRBJ2-7; D gene uncertain. V lost 2 bases, J lost 1 base, and 12 bases lay in between. Germline lookup yields CDR1 SGHVS and CDR2 FQNEAQ. This CDR3 has 15 amino acids.

This clone turned up a few times. The V and J genes are TRBV7-8 and TRBJ1-5; the match to TRBD1 covers 7 bases. V lost 1 base and J lost 8; bases outside the gene matches: 23. The CDR3 is made up of 20 amino acids. The germline V gene encodes CDR1 SGHVS and CDR2 FQNEAQ. The CDR3 here is CASSLEVHLPIGGAGEPQHF. CDR3 in DNA: TGTGCCAGCAGCTTAGAGGTTCACCTACCCATAGGGGGCGCCGGGGAGCCCCAGCATTTT.

The gene calls are TRBV30 and TRBJ1-1; D might be TRBD1 (6 bases). The CDR3 is 16 residues long. V dropped 2 bases and J dropped 1 base, with 17 bases sitting between them. Germline CDR1 reads GTSNPN; CDR2 reads SVGIG (reference sequence). The CDR3 sequence: CAWSPPGGRRNTEAFF. The CDR3 DNA reads TGTGCCTGGAGTCCCCCGGGGGGCAGGAGGAACACTGAAGCTTTCTTT.

In regard to this clone: Other nucleotide sequences from this sample produce the same CDR3. The V and J genes are TRBV7-2 and TRBJ2-3; D remains ambiguous. This CDR3 comprises 14 residues. The V end was cut by 5 bases, the J end by 2 bases, with 11 bases between. Germline V CDR1 and CDR2: SGHTA, FQGNSA. The CDR3: CASSPRSHTDTQYF. DNA of the CDR3: TGTGCCAGCAGCCCGAGGAGTCACACAGATACGCAGTATTTT.

As for this clone: Within the sample, other DNA sequences also encode this same CDR3. V and J are TRBV27 and TRBJ2-1; 10 bases line up with TRBD1. Germline-derived CDR1 and CDR2 are MNHEY and SMNVEV (reference sequence). The V and J ends lost 2 bases and 8 bases, in that order; junction bases with no gene match: 12. This CDR3 is 17 amino acids long. Here the CDR3 reads CASSLEAWGQGYHEQFF. The CDR3, as DNA: TGTGCCAGCAGTTTAGAAGCCTGGGGACAGGGGTACCATGAGCAGTTCTTC.

The chain joins TRBV28 to TRBJ2-7, with D hard to call. The V gene's germline CDR1 is MDHEN and CDR2 SYDVKM. Trimming left V 4 bases short and J 3 bases short, with 7 bases between. CDR3 length: 12 amino acids. The CDR3 is CASSSQLYEQYF. DNA of the CDR3: TGTGCCAGCAGTTCCCAACTCTACGAGCAGTACTTC.

The V and J genes are TRBV7-2 and TRBJ2-2; 7 bases are a match to TRBD2. The CDR3 covers 15 residues. With V trimmed by 2 bases and J by 6 bases, 6 bases remained unmatched. Germline-derived CDR1 and CDR2 are SGHTA and FQGNSA. CDR3 nucleotides: TGTGCCAGCAGCTTATTAGTTGGGGGGGCCGGGGAGCTGTTTTTT. Its translation: CASSLLVGGAGELFF.

The chain joins TRBV7-9 to TRBJ1-1; D is perhaps TRBD1 (5 bases). Germline values: CDR1 SEHNR, CDR2 FQNEAQ (reference sequence). Trimming removed 5 bases at V and 7 bases at J, with 8 bases between. The CDR3 consists of 11 residues. The CDR3, as DNA: TGTGCCAGCAGCCGCACAGGTGAAGCTTTCTTT. Amino acid sequence: CASSRTGEAFF.

The CDR3 nucleotides read TGTGCCAGCAGCAAGCTCGGCGCGAACACCGGGGAGCTGTTTTTT. The encoded protein is CASSKLGANTGELFF. The rearrangement links TRBV6-6 to TRBJ2-2; D is undetermined. CDR3 size: 15 residues. Germline loops: CDR1 MNHNY, CDR2 SVGAGI (reference sequence). The V gene lost 6 bases and the J gene lost 0 bases, with 11 bases spanning the gap.

The CDR3 loop is CASSSGLTIPETQYF. Here the CDR3 DNA reads TGCGCCAGCAGCTCCGGATTGACTATTCCCGAGACCCAGTACTTC. This sequence joins TRBV4-3 and TRBJ2-5, with a possible D match to TRBD2 (5 bases). The germline V gene encodes CDR1 LGHNA and CDR2 YSLEER. V lost 5 bases and J lost 5, with 18 bases in between. The CDR3 totals 15 residues.

This clone was seen a single time. This rearrangement joins TRBV7-6 to TRBJ2-1; TRBD2 agrees at 12 bases. Germline V CDR1 and CDR2: SGHVS, FNYEAQ. V was clipped by 1 base and J by 7 bases; unmatched bases: 5. The CDR3 sequence is 16 residues long. The DNA of the CDR3 is TGTGCCAGCAGCTTAGAAGCTAGCGGGAGGGAAAATGAGCAGTTCTTC. Translating gives CASSLEASGRENEQFF.

This chain joins TRBV7-2 and TRBJ2-7, with D possibly being TRBD2 (6 bases). Germline lookup yields CDR1 SGHTA and CDR2 FQGNSA. This CDR3 has 15 residues. V was trimmed by 7 bases and J by 0 bases, leaving 16 bases between them. CDR3 bases: TGTGCCAGCACCCGATCGGGGGTCGGCTCCTACGAGCAGTACTTC. Amino acid sequence: CASTRSGVGSYEQYF.

The genes are TRBV28 and TRBJ1-5; TRBD1 aligns across 7 bases. The CDR3 is 15 residues long. The germline V gene encodes CDR1 MDHEN and CDR2 SYDVKM. The J segment lost 5 bases and the V segment lost 3 bases, leaving 7 bases of the junction unmatched. CDR3 nucleotides: TGTGCCAGCAGTTTCAACAGGGGTCGACATCAGCCCCAGCATTTT. This encodes CASSFNRGRHQPQHF.

This clone was seen a few times. The rearrangement links TRBV11-3 to TRBJ2-3; a possible D gene is TRBD2 (5 bases). With 5 bases removed from V and 7 bases from J, the gap between germline ends came to 19 bases. This CDR3 comprises 15 residues. Germline CDR1 SGHNT, CDR2 YENEEA. Written as DNA, the CDR3 is TGTGCCAGCAGCCGTGGCGGTCTAGCCCCTCATACGCAGTATTTT. This codes for CASSRGGLAPHTQYF.

This chain links TRBV7-2 with TRBJ1-1; D gene uncertain. The V gene's germline CDR1 is SGHTA and CDR2 FQGNSA. The CDR3 has 13 amino acids. With 8 bases removed from V and 2 bases from J, the gap between germline ends came to 12 bases. The CDR3 nucleotides are TGTGCCAGCCGGGTTACCCGAAACACTGAAGCTTTCTTT. It is translated as CASRVTRNTEAFF.

The chain uses TRBV5-1 and TRBJ1-6, with D possibly matching TRBD1 (6 bases). Germline CDR1 SGHRS, CDR2 YFSETQ. The CDR3 contains 19 residues. Trimming removed 4 bases from V and 0 bases from J, with 20 bases in between. DNA for the CDR3: TGCGCCAGCAGCCTGGGCCAGGGGCGTGCAAGCTCCTATAATTCACCCCTCCACTTT. Protein product: CASSLGQGRASSYNSPLHF.

J is TRBJ2-3 and V is TRBV5-4; D possibly matches TRBD1 or TRBD2 (5 bases each). Trimming stripped 4 bases from V and 10 bases from J, with 13 bases between. Germline loops: CDR1 SGHNT, CDR2 YYREEE (reference sequence). There are 12 residues in the CDR3. The CDR3 DNA is TGTGCCAGCAGCCCAGACTTGGGGGCGCAGTATTTT. Translating it yields CASSPDLGAQYF. Using reference TRBV5-4 and TRBJ2-3 for the parts outside the CDR3, the full variable domain is ETGVTQSPTHLIKTRGQQVTLRCSSQSGHNTVSWYQQALGQGPQFIFQYYREEENGRGNFPPRFSGLQFPNYSSELNVNALELDDSALYLCASSPDLGAQYFGPGTRLTVL.

This clone was observed once. This chain connects TRBV7-9 to TRBJ1-2; possibly TRBD1 for D (6 bases). With 4 bases removed from V and 8 bases from J, the gap between germline ends came to 17 bases. Germline V lookup: CDR1 SEHNR, CDR2 FQNEAQ (reference sequence). CDR3 length: 14 residues. The CDR3 DNA reads TGTGCCAGCAGCTCCAATTACAGGGTCTACGGCTACACCTTC. The encoded protein is CASSSNYRVYGYTF.

CDR3 amino acids: CASSPEFLNEKLFF. The CDR3 coding sequence is TGTGCCAGCAGCCCCGAGTTTCTGAATGAAAAACTGTTTTTT. The chain recombines TRBV6-5 with TRBJ1-4, with D hard to call. V was trimmed by 6 bases and J by 5 bases, leaving 13 bases between them. This CDR3 is built from 14 residues. Per the germline V gene, CDR1 is MNHEY and CDR2 is SVGAGI.

CDR3 bases: TGTGCCAGCAGCGTATCAACCGGGACTAGCGGCACAGATACGCAGTATTTT. It encodes CASSVSTGTSGTDTQYF. The chain links TRBV9 to TRBJ2-3; TRBD2 aligns across 10 bases. Trimming cost V 1 base and J 1 base; bases outside gene matches: 6. The CDR3 has 17 residues. CDR1 and CDR2 from the germline V gene are SGDLS and YYNGEE.

This chain uses TRBV25-1 with TRBJ1-4; 8 nucleotides match TRBD1. CDR3 size: 16 residues. Per the germline V gene, CDR1 is MGHDK and CDR2 is SYGVNS. Germline trimming cut 4 bases from V and 4 bases from J; bases unmatched to any gene: 8. The CDR3 DNA reads TGTGCCAGCAGTGGACGCCAGGGGGCGCGTAATGAAAAACTGTTTTTT. Residues: CASSGRQGARNEKLFF.

The chain joins TRBV2 to TRBJ2-7; TRBD1 matches at 7 bases. The CDR3 length is 15 residues. The V gene's germline CDR1 is SNHLY and CDR2 FYNNEI. After removal of 2 bases from V and 3 bases from J, the junction contained 7 bases not matched to a gene. CDR3 in DNA: TGTGCCAGCAGTGAATACAGGGGTCAATTCTACGAGCAGTACGTC. Translated, it gives CASSEYRGQFYEQYV.

J is TRBJ2-2 and V is TRBV5-4, with D unclear. The germline V gene has CDR1 SGHNT and CDR2 YYREEE (reference sequence). The CDR3 contains 15 residues. With 0 bases removed from V and 7 bases from J, the gap between germline ends came to 13 bases. CDR3 DNA sequence: TGTGCCAGCAGCTTGGATAGGGTACGCAGCGGGGAGCTGTTTTTT. Translating it yields CASSLDRVRSGELFF. The full variable domain, with the rest looked up from reference TRBV5-4 and TRBJ2-2, is ETGVTQSPTHLIKTRGQQVTLRCSSQSGHNTVSWYQQALGQGPQFIFQYYREEENGRGNFPPRFSGLQFPNYSSELNVNALELDDSALYLCASSLDRVRSGELFFGEGSRLTVL.